This TCR beta chain was captured by sequencing in a study of blood T cell repertoires in COVID-19. Across the whole study: COVID-19 samples from acute and convalescent phases originated in the United States, Italy and Spain. Sample material is recorded as cDNA or gDNA derived from T cells, B-cell-depleted T cells, or PBMCs.

As handled by the study authors: The authors estimated nucleated cell counts from reference gene primer amplification. This table comes from immunoSEQ multiplex PCR, and its TCRdb copy is limited to in-frame clones, with some not included. V and J calls and clone size follow that table, whereas D and trimming were derived from the DNA. The data show fewer than 110,000 clones, with 70% to 90% seen just once and approximately 3.6% held by the top ten. V dropped 2 bases and J dropped 10 bases, with 12 bases sitting between them. Germline V gives CDR1 GTSNPN, CDR2 SVGIG (reference sequence). The CDR3 is 12 amino acids.

This TCR derives from a woman aged 55-70 years with acute or convalescent COVID-19. Input material: peripheral blood. The rearrangement links TRBV30 to TRBJ2-1; the D gene is possibly TRBD2 (5 bases). CDR3 in amino acids: CAWSSGKLEQFF. CDR3 DNA sequence: TGTGCCTGGAGTTCGGGAAAGCTAGAGCAGTTCTTC. The whole variable domain, filled in from reference TRBV30 and TRBJ2-1, reads SQTIHQWPATLVQPVGSPLSLECTVEGTSNPNLYWYRQAAGRGLQLLFYSVGIGQISSEVPQNLSASRPQDRQFILSSKKLLLSDSGFYLCAWSSGKLEQFFGPGTRLTVL.